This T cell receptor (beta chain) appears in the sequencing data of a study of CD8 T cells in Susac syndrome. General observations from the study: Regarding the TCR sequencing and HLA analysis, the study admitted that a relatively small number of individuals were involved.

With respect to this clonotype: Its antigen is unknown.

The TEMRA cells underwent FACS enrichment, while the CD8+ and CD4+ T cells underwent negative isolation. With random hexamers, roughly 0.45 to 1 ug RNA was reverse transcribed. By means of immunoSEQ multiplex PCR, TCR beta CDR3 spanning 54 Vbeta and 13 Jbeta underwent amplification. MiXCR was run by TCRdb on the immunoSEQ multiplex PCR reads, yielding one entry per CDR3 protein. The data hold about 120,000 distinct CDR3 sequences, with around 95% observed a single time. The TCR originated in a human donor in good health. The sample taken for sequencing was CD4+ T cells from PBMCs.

This CDR3 is CASSLGLNQPQHF. The CDR3, as DNA: TGTGCCAGCAGCTTGGGGTTAAATCAGCCCCAGCATTTT. The chain has TRBV7-3 and TRBJ1-5; D gene uncertain. This CDR3 has 13 amino acids. Germline V gene lookup returns CDR1 SGHTA and CDR2 FQGTGA. The V gene lost 3 bases and the J gene lost 4 bases, with 7 bases spanning the gap. Based on the CDR3 plus reference TRBV7-3 and TRBJ1-5, the full variable domain is GAGVSQTPSNKVTEKGKYVELRCDPISGHTALYWYRQSLGQGPEFLIYFQGTGAADDSGLPNDRFFAVRPEGSVSTLKIQRTERGDSAVYLCASSLGLNQPQHFGDGTRLSIL.